A selection of T cell receptor beta chains follows, all from one sample in a study of post-analysis software for immune sequencing data. TCRdb itself ran the PCR reads through MiXCR, one entry per CDR3 protein. This table has hundreds of thousands of distinct CDR3 sequences, less than 35% appearing once. Source material: blood. The receptor set was obtained from a girl aged 5-17 years with multiple sclerosis. The CDR3 runs from the conserved cysteine through the conserved F or W. The D gene is left open where the match is weak. Only part of the rows carry a size: once, few, many, or a class if the clone is expanded.

cdr3_nt	cdr3_aa	clone_size	v_call	d_call	j_call
TGTGCCAGCAGTTCCGTTGGGTTGAACACTGAAGCTTTCTTT	CASSSVGLNTEAFF	-	TRBV12-3/TRBV12-4	-	TRBJ1-1
TGTGCCAGCAGCTTAGGGACGGAGCAAAAAGAGACCCAGTACTTC	CASSLGTEQKETQYF	-	TRBV7-9	-	TRBJ2-5
TGTGCCAGCAGTCTAGCGGGGCCATCCTACAATGAGCAGTTCTTC	CASSLAGPSYNEQFF	-	TRBV27	TRBD2	TRBJ2-1
TGTGCCAGCAGTTTAGAAGGGCCGGTGGTCTACGAGCAGTACTTC	CASSLEGPVVYEQYF	few	TRBV12-3/TRBV12-4	-	TRBJ2-7
TGTGCCAGCAGCTTAGACGGCAGGATAGCGGGTAATACCTACGAGCAGTACTTC	CASSLDGRIAGNTYEQYF	few	TRBV11-2	TRBD2	TRBJ2-7
TGCGCCAGCAGCCGTTTAGCGGGGGGGCCCGGAGATACGCAGTATTTT	CASSRLAGGPGDTQYF	-	TRBV4-3	TRBD2	TRBJ2-3
TGTGCCACCAGGGGAGACAGGGGGCGCGGAGAGACCCAGTACTTC	CATRGDRGRGETQYF	few	TRBV24-1	TRBD1	TRBJ2-5
TGTGCCAGCAGTCTGGCGACGGGGGAGGTAAACATTCAGTACTTC	CASSLATGEVNIQYF	-	TRBV2	-	TRBJ2-4
TGTGCCAGCAGCTCGGAACAGGGATCAACTAATGAAAAACTGTTTTTT	CASSSEQGSTNEKLFF	-	TRBV4-2	-	TRBJ1-4
TGCAGTGCTAGAAATCTAGCGGGGGACATGGATACGCAGTATTTT	CSARNLAGDMDTQYF	few	TRBV20-1	TRBD2	TRBJ2-3
TGTGCCAGCAGTTACGAGCCTCAGGGGACCCTCTATGGCTACACCTTC	CASSYEPQGTLYGYTF	few	TRBV6-5	-	TRBJ1-2
TGTGCCAGCAGCTTAGGCGGACTGGCGGTAAATGAGCAGTTCTTC	CASSLGGLAVNEQFF	-	TRBV7-2	-	TRBJ2-1
TGTGCCAGCAGCGTAGTTGTTACAGATACGCAGTATTTT	CASSVVVTDTQYF	-	TRBV9	-	TRBJ2-3
TGTGCCAGCAGCTTATTAAGTCTGTCCGGGGAGCTGTTTTTT	CASSLLSLSGELFF	-	TRBV7-2	-	TRBJ2-2
TGTGCCAGCAGCCAACACGGGAGGGTGAACACTGAAGCTTTCTTT	CASSQHGRVNTEAFF	-	TRBV16	-	TRBJ1-1
TGCAGTGCTCTCCGTGGACAGGGGAAGAGCCAGCCCCAGCATTTT	CSALRGQGKSQPQHF	few	TRBV20-1	TRBD1	TRBJ1-5
TGCGCCAGCAGCTTGTCAGGGGGGGCAGACTACGAGCAGTACTTC	CASSLSGGADYEQYF	few	TRBV5-1	-	TRBJ2-7
TGTGCCAGCAGTTACTCAGGGTGGACCCTTGGTGATGGCTGCACCTTC	CASSYSGWTLGDGCTF	few	TRBV6-6	-	TRBJ1-2
TGCAGTGCTAGTAGGGGGGAGACTGAAGCTTTCTTT	CSASRGETEAFF	-	TRBV20-1	-	TRBJ1-1
TGCGCCAGCAGCACCCTTCCGGGACAGGGTCCGGATACGCAGTATTTT	CASSTLPGQGPDTQYF	few	TRBV5-1	TRBD1	TRBJ2-3
TGTGCCAGCAGTTCAGGGGGGGCTAGGACGGCCTATGGCTACACCTTC	CASSSGGARTAYGYTF	few	TRBV12-3/TRBV12-4	TRBD1	TRBJ1-2
TGCGCCAGCAGCCAAGAGCGAGGGTTCTATGGCTACACCTTC	CASSQERGFYGYTF	-	TRBV4-3	-	TRBJ1-2
TGTGCCAGCAGCCAAGACGCTAGCCGCACAGATACGCAGTATTTT	CASSQDASRTDTQYF	-	TRBV3-1	-	TRBJ2-3
TGCGCCAGCAGCTTGATAACTAGCGGGGGAATAGATACGCAGTATTTT	CASSLITSGGIDTQYF	-	TRBV5-1	TRBD2	TRBJ2-3
TGTGCCAGCAGCCAAGATAGGGGGACTAGCGGGGTGGGCGAGCAGTTCTTC	CASSQDRGTSGVGEQFF	few	TRBV4-2	TRBD2	TRBJ2-1
TGCAGTGCTACTCCGGGACTAGCGGTATCCTACAATGAGCAGTTCTTC	CSATPGLAVSYNEQFF	-	TRBV20-1	TRBD2	TRBJ2-1
TGTGCCAGCAGCTTACAAGCAGGGAGCACAGATACGCAGTATTTT	CASSLQAGSTDTQYF	-	TRBV7-3	-	TRBJ2-3
TGCGCCAGCAGCGTCCAGCCAAGCCAAGAGACCCAGTACTTC	CASSVQPSQETQYF	-	TRBV5-1	-	TRBJ2-5
TGTGCCAGCAGCTTAAAGGGACAGGGGGCAAGCTCCTACAATGAGCAGTTCTTC	CASSLKGQGASSYNEQFF	few	TRBV7-8	TRBD1	TRBJ2-1
TGCAGTGCTATTCCGGGACAGGGGGGGTACAATGAGCAGTTCTTC	CSAIPGQGGYNEQFF	few	TRBV20-1	TRBD1	TRBJ2-1